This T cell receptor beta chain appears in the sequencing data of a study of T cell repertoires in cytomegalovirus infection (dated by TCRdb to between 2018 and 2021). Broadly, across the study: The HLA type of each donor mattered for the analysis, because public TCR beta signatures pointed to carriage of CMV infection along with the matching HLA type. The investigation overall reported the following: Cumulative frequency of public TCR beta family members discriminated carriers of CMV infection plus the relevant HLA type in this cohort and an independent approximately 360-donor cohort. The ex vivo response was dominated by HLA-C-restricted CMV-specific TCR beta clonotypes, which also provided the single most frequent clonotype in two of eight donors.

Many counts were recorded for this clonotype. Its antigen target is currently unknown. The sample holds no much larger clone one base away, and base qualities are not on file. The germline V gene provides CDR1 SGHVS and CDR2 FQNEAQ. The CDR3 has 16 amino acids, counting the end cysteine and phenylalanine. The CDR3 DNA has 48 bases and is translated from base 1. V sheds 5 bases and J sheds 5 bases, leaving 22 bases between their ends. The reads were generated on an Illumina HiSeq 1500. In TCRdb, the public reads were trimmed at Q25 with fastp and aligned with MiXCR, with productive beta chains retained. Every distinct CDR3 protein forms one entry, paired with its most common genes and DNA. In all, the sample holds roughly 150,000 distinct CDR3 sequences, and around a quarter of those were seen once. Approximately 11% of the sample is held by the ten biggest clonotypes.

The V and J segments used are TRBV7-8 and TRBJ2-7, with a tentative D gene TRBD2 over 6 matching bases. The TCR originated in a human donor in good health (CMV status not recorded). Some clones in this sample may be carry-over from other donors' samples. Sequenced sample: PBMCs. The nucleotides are TGTGCCAGCAGCCCCATGCGAGGTAGCGGTATCAACGAGCAGTACTTC. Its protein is CASSPMRGSGINEQYF.